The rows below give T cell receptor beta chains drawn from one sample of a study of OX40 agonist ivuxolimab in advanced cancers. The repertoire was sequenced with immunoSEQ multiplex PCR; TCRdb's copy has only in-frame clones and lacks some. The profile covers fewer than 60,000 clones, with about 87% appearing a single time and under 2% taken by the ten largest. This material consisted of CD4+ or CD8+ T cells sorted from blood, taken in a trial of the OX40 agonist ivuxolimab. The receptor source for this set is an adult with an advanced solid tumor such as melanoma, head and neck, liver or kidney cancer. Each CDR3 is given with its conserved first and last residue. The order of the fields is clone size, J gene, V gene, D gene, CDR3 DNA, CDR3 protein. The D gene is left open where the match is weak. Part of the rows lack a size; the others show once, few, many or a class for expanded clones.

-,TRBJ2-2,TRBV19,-,TGTGCCAGTAGTATATTGAAGAACACCGGGGAGCTGTTTTTT,CASSILKNTGELFF
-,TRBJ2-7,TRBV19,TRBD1,TGTGCCAGTAGTACGACCGGGACAGGGGGACTCTACGAGCAGTACTTC,CASSTTGTGGLYEQYF
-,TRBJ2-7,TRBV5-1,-,TGCGCCAGCAGCTTGGCGCTATTGGGCTACGAGCAGTACTTC,CASSLALLGYEQYF
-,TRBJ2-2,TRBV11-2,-,TGTGCCAGCAGTCCTTGGCGTACCGGGGAGCTGTTTTTT,CASSPWRTGELFF
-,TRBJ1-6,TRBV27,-,TGTGCCAGCAGTTTATCTGGAGTAATACCTTCACCCCTCCACTTT,CASSLSGVIPSPLHF
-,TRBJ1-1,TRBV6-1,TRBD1,TGTGCCAGCAGTGGTTTCACAGGGGCGAACACTGAAGCTTTCTTT,CASSGFTGANTEAFF
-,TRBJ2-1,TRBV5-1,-,TGCGCCAGCAGCTTGGAGAGGACAGTCACCAATGAGCAGTTCTTC,CASSLERTVTNEQFF
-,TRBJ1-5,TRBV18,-,TGTGCCAGCTCACCAGCAACGGATCAGCCCCAGCATTTT,CASSPATDQPQHF
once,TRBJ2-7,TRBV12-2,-,-,CASRRRWGTGAYEQYF
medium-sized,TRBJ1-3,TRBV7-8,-,TGTGCCAGCAGCTCCCTGGAGTACGGCTCGGGAAACACCATATATTTT,CASSSLEYGSGNTIYF
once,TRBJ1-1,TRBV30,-,TGTGCCTGGAGAGCGACATTGAACACTGAAGCTTTCTTT,CAWRATLNTEAFF
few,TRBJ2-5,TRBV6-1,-,TGTGCCAGCACCGGCCCGGGCGGGGAGACCCAGTACTTC,CASTGPGGETQYF
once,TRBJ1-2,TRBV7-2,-,TGTGCCAGCAGCTTAGCCTCGTGGGATGGCTACACCTTC,CASSLASWDGYTF
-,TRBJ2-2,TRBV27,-,TGTGCCAGCAGTTTAAGAGGGCGTGCGGGCACCGGGGAGCTGTTTTTT,CASSLRGRAGTGELFF
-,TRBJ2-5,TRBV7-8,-,TGTGCCAGCAGCGCGGGACAAGGAGAGACCCAGTACTTC,CASSAGQGETQYF
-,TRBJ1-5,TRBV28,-,TGTGCCAGCAGTTTTAAATCGCAGGGAAGACAGCCCCAGCATTTT,CASSFKSQGRQPQHF
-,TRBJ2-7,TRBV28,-,TGTGCCAGCTACCCTGGGCGGAGCGGGTCCTACGAGCAGTACTTC,CASYPGRSGSYEQYF
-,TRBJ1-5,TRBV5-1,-,TGCGCCAGCAGCCCCGGGCCGTCGGGGTCTCAGCCCCAGCATTTT,CASSPGPSGSQPQHF
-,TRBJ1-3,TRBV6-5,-,TGTGCCAGCAGTTACTCGAACTCGGCGGACACCATATATTTT,CASSYSNSADTIYF
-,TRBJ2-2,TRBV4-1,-,TGCGCCAGCAGCCCGAGACGTAGTTACACCGGGGAGCTGTTTTTT,CASSPRRSYTGELFF
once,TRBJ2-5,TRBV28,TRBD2,TGTGCCAGCAGTTCCAGCGGGAGGGCCGCTGAGACCCAGTACTTC,CASSSSGRAAETQYF
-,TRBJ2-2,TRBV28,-,TGTGCCAGCAGATCGACAGGGAACACCGGGGAGCTGTTTTTT,CASRSTGNTGELFF
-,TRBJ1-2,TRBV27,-,TGTGCCAGCAGTTTAGGGGGGGGAGACAACTATGGCTACACCTTC,CASSLGGGDNYGYTF
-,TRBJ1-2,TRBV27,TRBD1,TGTGCCATACGGGACAGGGGGAATTATGGCTACACCTTC,CAIRDRGNYGYTF
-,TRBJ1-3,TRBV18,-,TGTGCCAGCTCAACGGACAACTCTGGAAACACCATATATTTT,CASSTDNSGNTIYF
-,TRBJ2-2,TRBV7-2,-,TGTGCCAGCAGCTTAGGGGGCGGGACAGCAAACACCGGGGAGCTGTTTTTT,CASSLGGGTANTGELFF